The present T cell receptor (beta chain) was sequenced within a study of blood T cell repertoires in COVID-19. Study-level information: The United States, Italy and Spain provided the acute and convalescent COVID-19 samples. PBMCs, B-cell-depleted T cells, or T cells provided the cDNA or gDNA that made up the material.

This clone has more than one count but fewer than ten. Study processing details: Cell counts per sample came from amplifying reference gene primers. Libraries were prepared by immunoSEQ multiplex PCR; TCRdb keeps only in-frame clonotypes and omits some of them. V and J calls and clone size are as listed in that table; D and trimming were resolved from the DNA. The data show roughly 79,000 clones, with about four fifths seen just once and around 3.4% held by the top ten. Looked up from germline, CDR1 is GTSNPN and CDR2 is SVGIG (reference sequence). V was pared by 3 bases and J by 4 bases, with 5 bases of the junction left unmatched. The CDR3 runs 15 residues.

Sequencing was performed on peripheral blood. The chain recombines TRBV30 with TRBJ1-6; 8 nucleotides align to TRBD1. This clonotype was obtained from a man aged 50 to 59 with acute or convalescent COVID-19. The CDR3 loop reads CAWRATGVYNSPLHF. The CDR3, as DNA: TGTGCCTGGAGGGCGACAGGGGTGTATAATTCACCCCTCCACTTT.